This T cell receptor (beta chain) is from a study of CD8 T cells in ankylosing spondylitis. Study findings and constraints: A TCR beta motif of roughly 8 highly homologous variants appeared characteristic of ankylosing spondylitis blood.

Germline CDR1 LGHDT, CDR2 YNNKEL (reference sequence). CDR3 length equals 14 residues. V shed 4 bases and J shed 0 bases, with 7 bases lying between them. MiXCR, applied by TCRdb to the 5' RACE reads, yields one record per CDR3 protein. Of 35,000 or so distinct CDR3 sequences listed, over 5.5% are singletons. In its sample, this clonotype was seen many times. Its antigen is still unknown. The receptor's source is a male donor with ankylosing spondylitis or in good health (not recorded which). The J gene is TRBJ1-5, the V gene TRBV3-1, with no clear D. The sequencing sample was made of blood, either unsorted or a sorted T cell fraction (not recorded which). In DNA form, the CDR3 reads TGTGCCAGCAGCCCCGGGCTTAGCAATCAGCCCCAGCATTTT. It codes for CASSPGLSNQPQHF.